This entry is about one TCR beta chain. Its antigen is undetermined. The source of the sample is a study of T cell repertoires in cytomegalovirus infection. Looking at the study overall: A matching HLA type, together with CMV infection, was signaled by public TCR beta signatures. Broader study findings: Clonotype analysis showed dominance of the ex vivo response by HLA-C-restricted CMV-specific TCR beta clonotypes.

With 4 bases removed from V and 2 bases from J, the gap between germline ends came to 12 bases. CDR3 length equals 14 residues. CDR1 and CDR2 (germline): SGHRS, YFSETQ. A single record per CDR3 protein comes from TCRdb applying MiXCR to the reads. The top ten clones hold 27% of a sample with fewer than 200,000 distinct CDR3 sequences, over 13% of them seen once. The sample consisted of PBMCs. The clonotype comes from a human donor in good health (CMV status not recorded). Some clones in this sample may be carry-over from other donors' samples. The chain joins TRBV5-1 to TRBJ1-1, with D tentatively TRBD1 (6 bases). The CDR3 sequence: CASSPGHGNTEAFF. Written as DNA, the CDR3 is TGCGCCAGCAGCCCGGGACACGGCAACACTGAAGCTTTCTTT.